This TCR beta chain was identified in a study of CD8+CD57+ T cells in acquired aplastic anemia. On the study more broadly: Sorted CD4+ and CD8+ cell DNA averaged roughly 3.2 ug. Findings of the study overall: In common between the patients and the controls were approximately 28 CD8+ CDR3 sequences.

Germline V CDR1 and CDR2: MNHEY, SMNVEV (reference sequence). The CDR3 loop spans 14 amino acids. Germline trimming cut 6 bases from V and 8 bases from J; bases unmatched to any gene: 12. Investigators profiled TCR beta VDJ and CDR3 from genomic DNA template. TCRdb ran MiXCR on the reads and lists one entry per CDR3 protein. The sample has a few hundred thousand distinct CDR3 sequences; approximately 57% are singletons. Whoever was chosen for sequencing had shown CD8+CD57+ cell expansion by flow cytometry. This clonotype was recorded at least ten times. What it recognizes is unknown. Input material: sorted CD4+, CD8+, or CD8+CD57+ T cells (not recorded which) from PBMCs. V and J are TRBV27 and TRBJ1-2, with 7 bases matching TRBD1. The sequence was obtained from a human donor with aplastic anemia. Here the CDR3 reads CASRSSGTDQGYTF. CDR3 DNA: TGTGCCAGCAGATCATCCGGGACAGATCAGGGCTACACCTTC.